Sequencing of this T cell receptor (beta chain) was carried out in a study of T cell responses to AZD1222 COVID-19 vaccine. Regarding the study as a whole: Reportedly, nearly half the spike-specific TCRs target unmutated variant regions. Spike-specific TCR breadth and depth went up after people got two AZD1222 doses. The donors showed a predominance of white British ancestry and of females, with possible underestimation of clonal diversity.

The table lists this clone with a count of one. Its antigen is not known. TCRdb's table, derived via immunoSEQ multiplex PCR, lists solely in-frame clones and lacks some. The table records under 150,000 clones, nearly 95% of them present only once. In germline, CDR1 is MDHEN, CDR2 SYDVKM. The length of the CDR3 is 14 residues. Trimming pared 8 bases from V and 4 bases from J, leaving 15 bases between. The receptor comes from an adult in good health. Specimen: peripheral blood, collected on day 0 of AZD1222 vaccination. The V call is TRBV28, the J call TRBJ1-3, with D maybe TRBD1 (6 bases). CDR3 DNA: TGTGCCAGCTTCGGGGGGGCCAGGGGAAACACCATATATTTT. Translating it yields CASFGGARGNTIYF.